These T cell receptor beta chains were read from a single sample in a study of OX40 agonist ivuxolimab in advanced cancers. Assay: immunoSEQ multiplex PCR; the TCRdb copy retains only in-frame clones and omits some. The repertoire includes approximately 80,000 clones, under 95% of them detected once, and 8.4% sits in the top ten. Here the sequenced sample was CD4+ or CD8+ T cells sorted from blood, taken in a trial of the OX40 agonist ivuxolimab. Source of these receptors: an adult with an advanced solid tumor such as melanoma, head and neck, liver or kidney cancer. Each CDR3 is given with its conserved first and last residue.

V gene: TRBV5-6
CDR3 length: 14
J gene: TRBJ2-7
CDR3 protein: CASSFGTGADEQYF

V gene: TRBV25-1
CDR3 length: 14
J gene: TRBJ1-6
CDR3 protein: CASSELMMNSPLHF

V gene: TRBV28
CDR3 length: 16
J gene: TRBJ1-5
CDR3 protein: CASSLFGGLSNQPQHF

V gene: TRBV19
CDR3 length: 14
J gene: TRBJ1-6
CDR3 protein: CASSIDHGGSPLHF

V gene: TRBV15
CDR3 length: 13
J gene: TRBJ2-1
CDR3 protein: CAARPLMSGEQFF

V gene: TRBV19
CDR3 length: 14
J gene: TRBJ1-2
CDR3 protein: CADRAPPGTRGYTF

V gene: TRBV9
CDR3 length: 16
J gene: TRBJ2-1
CDR3 protein: CASSAIGSGLNNEQFF

V gene: TRBV28
CDR3 length: 14
J gene: TRBJ1-2
CDR3 protein: CASSWGGTSYGYTF

V gene: TRBV27
CDR3 length: 16
J gene: TRBJ1-1
CDR3 protein: CASSLSAGGWNTEAFF

V gene: TRBV19
CDR3 length: 14
J gene: TRBJ2-6
CDR3 protein: CASTPSSGANVLTF

V gene: TRBV28
CDR3 length: 12
J gene: TRBJ2-7
CDR3 protein: CASSLQPYEQYF

V gene: TRBV2
CDR3 length: 13
J gene: TRBJ1-2
CDR3 protein: CASREGQIYGYTF

V gene: TRBV6-4
CDR3 length: 13
J gene: TRBJ1-5
CDR3 protein: CASIWQGGQPQHF

V gene: TRBV9
CDR3 length: 14
J gene: TRBJ2-1
CDR3 protein: CASSGTSGYNEQFF

V gene: TRBV30
CDR3 length: 14
J gene: TRBJ2-5
CDR3 protein: CAWSYGLPIETQYF

V gene: TRBV27
CDR3 length: 15
J gene: TRBJ2-3
CDR3 protein: CASSSLAVSTDTQYF

V gene: TRBV19
CDR3 length: 13
J gene: TRBJ2-7
CDR3 protein: CASSIDVRYEQYF

V gene: TRBV7-6
CDR3 length: 15
J gene: TRBJ2-1
CDR3 protein: CASSQTSGRANEQFF

V gene: TRBV7-8
CDR3 length: 15
J gene: TRBJ1-5
CDR3 protein: CASSLRRDRDQPQHF

V gene: TRBV11-2
CDR3 length: 10
J gene: TRBJ2-3
CDR3 protein: CASSLDTQYF

V gene: TRBV28
CDR3 length: 16
J gene: TRBJ1-5
CDR3 protein: CASSEQGQTSNQPQHF

V gene: TRBV6-1
CDR3 length: 16
J gene: TRBJ2-3
CDR3 protein: CASSARDRGVTDTQYF

V gene: TRBV4-1
CDR3 length: 15
J gene: TRBJ1-5
CDR3 protein: CASSQERQINQPQHF

V gene: TRBV27
CDR3 length: 12
J gene: TRBJ2-1
CDR3 protein: CASTSLFNEQFF

V gene: TRBV5-1
CDR3 length: 18
J gene: TRBJ2-7
CDR3 protein: CASSLGSGGASRTYEQYF

V gene: TRBV5-1
CDR3 length: 13
J gene: TRBJ2-2
CDR3 protein: CASSLTDTGELFF